One sample yielded the 18 T cell receptor beta chains listed below, sequenced in a study of cytomegalovirus exposure and HLA in healthy donors. The study ran its PCR with 60 Vbeta and 13 Jbeta primers. The assay was immunoSEQ multiplex PCR, and TCRdb's table has in-frame clones only and misses some. This sample's table reports 200,000 to 250,000 clones. The sequencing sample was made of PBMCs. The receptors shown here come from a woman between 25 and 40 years old in good health and CMV-seropositive.

The chain employs TRBV5-1 and TRBJ2-1; D not resolved. CDR1 and CDR2 from the germline V gene are SGHRS and YFSETQ. The CDR3 sequence is 15 residues long. V was pared by 0 bases and J by 6 bases, with 13 bases between. CDR3: CASSLASLSVNEQFF. CDR3 bases: TGCGCCAGCAGCTTGGCCTCTTTATCCGTCAATGAGCAGTTCTTC.

J is TRBJ2-3 and V is TRBV7-2; tentatively, D is TRBD1 (6 bases). The CDR3 consists of 14 residues. V was shortened by 3 bases and J by 0 bases, with 7 bases between the two germline ends. CDR1 is SGHTA, CDR2 FQGNSA, per germline. This CDR3 reads CASSLDSSTDTQYF. In DNA, the CDR3 is TGTGCCAGCAGCTTGGACAGTAGCACAGATACGCAGTATTTT.

CDR3 region: CASSFLSVGGRSDTQYF. The CDR3 DNA reads TGTGCCAGCAGCTTTCTATCAGTGGGAGGACGGTCAGATACGCAGTATTTT. The chain employs TRBV7-2 and TRBJ2-3, with TRBD2 as a possible D gene (6 bases). Germline V lookup: CDR1 SGHTA, CDR2 FQGNSA. With 3 bases removed from V and 4 bases from J, the gap between germline ends came to 20 bases. This CDR3 spans 17 amino acids.

The chain uses TRBV25-1 and TRBJ2-1; TRBD2 matches 10 bases. Germline V lookup: CDR1 MGHDK, CDR2 SYGVNS. V lost 5 bases to trimming and J lost 0 bases; unmatched junction nucleotides: 4. The CDR3 totals 16 residues. CDR3 DNA sequence: TGTGCCAGCAGTCGGACTAGCGGTAGCTCCTACAATGAGCAGTTCTTC. This translates into CASSRTSGSSYNEQFF.

The chain is built from TRBV5-8 and TRBJ2-1; TRBD2 matches at 10 bases. The CDR3 totals 17 residues. CDR1 is SGHTS and CDR2 is YDEGEE in the germline V gene. The J segment lost 2 bases and the V segment lost 3 bases, leaving 8 bases of the junction unmatched. The CDR3 bases are TGTGCCAGCAGCTACTATGGACTAGCGGACACCTACAATGAGCAGTTCTTC. As protein: CASSYYGLADTYNEQFF.

V gene TRBV5-4 combines with J gene TRBJ2-3; tentative D call: TRBD1 (5 bases). The CDR3 spans 15 residues. Germline CDR1 and CDR2: SGHNT and YYREEE (reference sequence). The V gene lost 3 bases and the J gene lost 2 bases, with 13 bases spanning the gap. The CDR3 nucleotides read TGTGCCAGCAGCTCACAGGTTCGGTCCACAGATACGCAGTATTTT. This sequence encodes CASSSQVRSTDTQYF.

The V gene is TRBV15, the J gene TRBJ2-2; D gene uncertain. Germline-derived CDR1 and CDR2 are LNHNV and YYDKDF (reference sequence). This CDR3 is 15 amino acids long. V lost 5 bases to trimming and J lost 0 bases, with 10 bases between them. The CDR3 spells CATSPPPANTGELFF. The CDR3 DNA is TGTGCCACCAGCCCACCCCCAGCGAACACCGGGGAGCTGTTTTTT.

The V call is TRBV19, the J call TRBJ2-7; D unclear. The CDR3 loop spans 13 amino acids. The V and J ends lost 9 bases and 0 bases respectively, with 12 bases between them. CDR1 is LNHDA, CDR2 SQIVND, per germline (reference sequence). CDR3 loop: CASRTSGSYEQYF. DNA for the CDR3: TGTGCCAGCCGAACATCAGGCTCCTACGAGCAGTACTTC.

CDR3 coding DNA: TGTGCCAGCAGCGCCGGGACTCTAATCTACGAGCAGTACTTC. Its protein is CASSAGTLIYEQYF. The chain has TRBV28 and TRBJ2-7, with D perhaps TRBD2 (6 bases). The CDR3 has 14 residues. Trimming stripped 6 bases from V and 3 bases from J, with 15 bases between. Germline CDR1 is MDHEN and CDR2 is SYDVKM.

V usage is TRBV18 and J usage is TRBJ2-5; weak D call: TRBD1 (5 bases). The V end was cut by 4 bases, the J end by 5 bases, with 8 bases between. The germline gives CDR1 KGHSH, CDR2 LQKENI. The CDR3 spans 12 residues. The CDR3 sequence is CASSRGRETQYF. The CDR3 nucleotides are TGTGCCAGCTCACGGGGCCGGGAGACCCAGTACTTC.

V is TRBV10-2 and J is TRBJ2-7; D not resolved. Germline-derived CDR1 and CDR2 are WSHSY and SAAADI. The V end was cut by 7 bases, the J end by 6 bases, with 19 bases between. The CDR3 spans 14 residues. The CDR3 nucleotides are TGCGCCAGCACCGAGACTTCCCGGTCCCTCGAGCAGTACTTC. This sequence encodes CASTETSRSLEQYF.

This sequence joins TRBV7-2 and TRBJ1-5; D not resolved. V was trimmed by 5 bases and J by 7 bases, leaving 12 bases between them. CDR3 length: 13 residues. From germline, CDR1 is SGHTA and CDR2 FQGNSA. CDR3: CASSLLVKQPQHF. Here the CDR3 DNA reads TGTGCCAGCAGCCTTCTAGTGAAACAGCCCCAGCATTTT.

This chain uses TRBV4-1 with TRBJ2-1; D gene unclear. Germline V gene data show CDR1 as MGHRA and CDR2 as YSYEKL. V lost 1 base and J 8 bases, leaving 9 bases between the germline ends. The CDR3 runs to 13 residues. The DNA of the CDR3 is TGCGCCAGCAGCCAAGCTAACTCCGATGAGCAGTTCTTC. Translating it yields CASSQANSDEQFF.

The rearrangement joins TRBV5-1 to TRBJ2-1; 10 bases fit TRBD2. The CDR3 length is 16 residues. Germline V gene data show CDR1 as SGHRS and CDR2 as YFSETQ. Trimming took 4 bases from V and 7 from J; bases not matched to a gene: 11. In nucleotides, the CDR3 is TGCGCCAGCAGCACTGGTGGACTAGCGGCTCCTAATGAGCAGTTCTTC. This gives the protein CASSTGGLAAPNEQFF. The full variable domain, with the rest looked up from reference TRBV5-1 and TRBJ2-1, is KAGVTQTPRYLIKTRGQQVTLSCSPISGHRSVSWYQQTPGQGLQFLFEYFSETQRNKGNFPGRFSGRQFSNSRSEMNVSTLELGDSALYLCASSTGGLAAPNEQFFGPGTRLTVL.

The chain employs TRBV18 and TRBJ1-3; TRBD1 agrees at 7 bases. This CDR3 is 16 amino acids long. Per germline, CDR1 KGHSH and CDR2 LQKENI. The V gene end was trimmed by 0 bases and the J gene end by 0 bases; junction bases not matched to a gene: 2. The CDR3 reads CASSPPGQTSGNTIYF. The DNA for the CDR3 is TGTGCCAGCTCACCACCGGGACAGACCTCTGGAAACACCATATATTTT.

The chain uses TRBV19 and TRBJ2-7; TRBD2 aligns across 10 bases. CDR3 length equals 14 residues. The germline V gene encodes CDR1 LNHDA and CDR2 SQIVND (reference sequence). V gave up 4 bases and J gave up 1 base; unmatched junction bases: 1. CDR3 in amino acids: CASSKAGGSYEQYF. CDR3 sequence (DNA): TGTGCCAGTAGTAAAGCGGGGGGGTCCTACGAGCAGTACTTC.

This chain connects TRBV7-6 to TRBJ2-7; 7 bases align to TRBD1. The CDR3 loop spans 16 amino acids. The germline V gene has CDR1 SGHVS and CDR2 FNYEAQ. J lost 3 bases, V lost 4 bases, and 12 bases had no gene match. The CDR3 protein is CASSSELRDSDYEQYF. As DNA, the CDR3 is TGTGCCAGCAGCTCGGAACTCCGGGACAGTGACTACGAGCAGTACTTC.

J is TRBJ1-4 and V is TRBV14; 7 bases map to TRBD1. The germline V gene has CDR1 SGHDN and CDR2 FVKESK. The V segment lost 0 bases and the J segment 4 bases; nucleotides outside the gene matches: 8. The CDR3 consists of 17 residues. CDR3 sequence: CASSQEFAGQSNEKLFF. The CDR3 DNA is TGTGCCAGCAGCCAAGAATTTGCGGGACAGAGTAATGAAAAACTGTTTTTT.